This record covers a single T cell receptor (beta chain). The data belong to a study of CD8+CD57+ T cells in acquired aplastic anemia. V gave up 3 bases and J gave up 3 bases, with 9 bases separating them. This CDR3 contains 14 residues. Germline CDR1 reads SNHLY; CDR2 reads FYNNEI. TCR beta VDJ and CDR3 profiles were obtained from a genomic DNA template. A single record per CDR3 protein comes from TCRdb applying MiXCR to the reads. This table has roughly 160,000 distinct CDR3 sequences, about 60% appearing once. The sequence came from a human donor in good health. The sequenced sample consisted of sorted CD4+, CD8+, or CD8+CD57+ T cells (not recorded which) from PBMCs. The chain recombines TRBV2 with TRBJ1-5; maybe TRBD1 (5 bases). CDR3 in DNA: TGTGCCAGCAGTGATCTGACAGTCAATCAGCCCCAGCATTTT. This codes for CASSDLTVNQPQHF.